Listed here is a single TCR beta chain. No antigen is known for it. There are no base qualities to consult, and no much larger clone falls within one base. The data belong to a study of OX40 agonist ivuxolimab in advanced cancers. For the wider study: Ivuxolimab was a fully human IgG2 agonistic monoclonal antibody targeting the costimulatory receptor OX40 (CD134). Intravenous ivuxolimab was administered to patients every 2 weeks at six dose levels: 0.01, 0.1, 0.3, 1.5, 3 and 10 mg/kg. Of the approximately 50 dose-escalation patients, hepatocellular carcinoma was present in about 20, melanoma in around 15, renal cell carcinoma in 9 and head and neck cancer in 9. In the dose-escalation cohort, 70% to 85% of patients were male, and the mean age was roughly 60 years, with a range of about 20 to 79. Patients were allowed to have had prior anti-PD-1, anti-PD-L1 or anti-CTLA-4 therapy, and around 41% of the dose-escalation patients had previously received checkpoint inhibitors. Partial responses occurred in three dose-escalation patients: two with cutaneous melanoma and one with hepatocellular carcinoma. The purpose of peripheral TCRbeta sequencing was to test whether ivuxolimab changed TCR sequence diversity and led to clonal T-cell expansion. The monotherapy dose-escalation portion (N ≈ 52 patients) of the phase I ivuxolimab trial is reported in the paper. Broad study findings and their caveats: Which antigens the clonally expanded peripheral T cells were specific for was not determined. In the 0.1-3.0 mg/kg groups, partial responders had among the lowest normalized peripheral clonal expansion, particularly in CD8+ T cells. Low levels of normalized T-cell clonal expansion were also seen in some patients who did not respond. At doses from 0.1 to 3.0 mg/kg, clonal expansion was seen in both CD4+ and CD8+ blood T cells between baseline and week 6. On average, CD8+ T cells showed more expanded clones than CD4+ T cells after ivuxolimab.

The trial excluded patients who had a history of autoimmune disease or were on systemic immunosuppression. Peripheral blood for TCR sequencing was collected from all dose cohorts at baseline, on cycle 4 day 1, and on cycle 7 day 1. The samples were taken from a phase I, first-in-human, multicenter, open-label dose-escalation trial of ivuxolimab. Adults with locally advanced or metastatic melanoma, renal cell carcinoma, hepatocellular carcinoma or head and neck squamous cell carcinoma were enrolled in the trial. Before TCR sequencing, CD4+ and CD8+ T cells were separately sorted from peripheral blood. Reading from cysteine to phenylalanine, the CDR3 counts 15 amino acids. The retained sequence is limited to the CDR3, 45 bases, with the frame set at the first base. The V end gives up 5 bases and the J end 7 bases, leaving 11 bases in the junction not matched to a gene. The germline V gene (reference sequence) specifies MNHNY as CDR1 and SVGAGI as CDR2.

To sequence the TCRbeta CDR3 region, genomic DNA was isolated from the sorted cells. TCRbeta CDR3 regions were sequenced using the immunoSEQ Assay. As stored in TCRdb, this immuneACCESS dataset retains in-frame rearrangements with V and J assigned. A fraction of the clones does not appear; measured against another copy, unresolved V genes explain less than half of the discrepancy, and the remainder lacks a known reason. In this sample the table shows fewer than 70,000 clones, roughly 90% of which occur a single time. Approximately 16% of the sample lies in the top ten. The source is an adult with an advanced solid tumor such as melanoma, head and neck, liver or kidney cancer. Sequences were derived from CD4+ or CD8+ T cells sorted from blood, sampled in a trial of the OX40 agonist ivuxolimab. The rearrangement combines TRBV6-6 with TRBJ1-2, with 9 bases matching TRBD1. The nucleotide sequence is TGTGCCAGCAGTCGCGACCGGGACAGGGTGTTTGGCTACACCTTC. It translates as CASSRDRDRVFGYTF.